Detailed here is one T cell receptor (beta chain). Its matching antigen is unknown. The V end lost 2 bases, the J end lost 6 bases, and 6 bases lay between the germline ends. The CDR3 length is 11 residues. In germline, CDR1 is SGHNT, CDR2 YYREEE (reference sequence). The entry originates in a study of shared clonotypes between healthy human individuals. Study-wide points: Among non-shared clonotypes, generation probabilities were lower than among those shared by all four donors. The study found approximately 5% of naive CD4 clonotypes shared across several donors.

The genomic DNA of each subset was split evenly across several immunoSEQ plates. Authors' methods: Without quality scores, immunoSEQ junctional reads could not be filtered like full-length reads. The method was immunoSEQ multiplex PCR; TCRdb's version includes in-frame clones alone and lacks a portion of them. V and J calls and clone size follow that table, whereas D and trimming were derived from the DNA. This table holds 800,000 or so clones, about 96% found once. Naive-designated CD8 cells lacked CD45RO, were positively enriched for CCR7, and omitted terminally differentiated effector memory CD45RA+ cells.

The sequence was obtained from a young man in good health. Material for sequencing was naive CD8+ T cells sorted from blood. The chain is built from TRBV5-4 and TRBJ2-7; no definite D call. In DNA form, the CDR3 reads TGTGCCAGCAGCTTCCAGACCGAGCAGTACTTC. Protein product: CASSFQTEQYF. The whole variable domain, remainder taken from reference TRBV5-4 and TRBJ2-7, is ETGVTQSPTHLIKTRGQQVTLRCSSQSGHNTVSWYQQALGQGPQFIFQYYREEENGRGNFPPRFSGLQFPNYSSELNVNALELDDSALYLCASSFQTEQYFGPGTRLTVT.